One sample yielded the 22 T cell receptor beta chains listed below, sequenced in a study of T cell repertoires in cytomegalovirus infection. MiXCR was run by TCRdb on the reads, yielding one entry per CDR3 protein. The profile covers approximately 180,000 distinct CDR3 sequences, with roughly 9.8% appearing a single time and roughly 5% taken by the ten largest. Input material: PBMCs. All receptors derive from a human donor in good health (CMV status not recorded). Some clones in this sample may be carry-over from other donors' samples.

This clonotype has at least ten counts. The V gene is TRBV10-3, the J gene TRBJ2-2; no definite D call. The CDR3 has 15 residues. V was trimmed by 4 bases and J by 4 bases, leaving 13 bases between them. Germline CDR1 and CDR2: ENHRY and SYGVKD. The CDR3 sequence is CAISAQLSATGELFF. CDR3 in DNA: TGTGCCATCAGTGCCCAGCTTTCGGCCACCGGGGAGCTGTTTTTT.

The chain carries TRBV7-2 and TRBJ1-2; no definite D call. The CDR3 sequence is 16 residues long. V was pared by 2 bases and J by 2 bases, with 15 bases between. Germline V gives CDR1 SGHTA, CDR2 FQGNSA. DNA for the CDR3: TGTGCCAGCAGCTTAATGATGTCAGGACCAAACTATGGCTACACCTTC. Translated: CASSLMMSGPNYGYTF.

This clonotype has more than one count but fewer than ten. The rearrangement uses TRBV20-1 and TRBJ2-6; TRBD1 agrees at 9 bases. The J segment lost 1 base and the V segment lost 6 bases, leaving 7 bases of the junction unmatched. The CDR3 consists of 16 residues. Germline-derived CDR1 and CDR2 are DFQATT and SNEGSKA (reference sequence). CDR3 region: CSAARDRASGANVLTF. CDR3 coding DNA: TGCAGTGCGGCAAGGGACAGGGCATCTGGGGCCAACGTCCTGACTTTC.

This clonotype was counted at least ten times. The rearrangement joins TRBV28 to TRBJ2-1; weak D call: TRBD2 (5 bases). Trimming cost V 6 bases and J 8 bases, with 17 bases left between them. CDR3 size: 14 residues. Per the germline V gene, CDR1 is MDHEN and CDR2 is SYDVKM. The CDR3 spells CASSPGGEAHEQFF. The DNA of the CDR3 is TGTGCCAGCAGCCCCGGAGGCGAGGCCCATGAGCAGTTCTTC.

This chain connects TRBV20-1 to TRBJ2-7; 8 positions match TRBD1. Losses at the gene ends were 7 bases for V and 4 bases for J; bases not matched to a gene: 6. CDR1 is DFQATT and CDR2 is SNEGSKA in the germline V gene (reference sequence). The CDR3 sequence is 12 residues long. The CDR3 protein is CSVQGAAYEQYF. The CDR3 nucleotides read TGCAGTGTTCAGGGGGCGGCTTACGAGCAGTACTTC.

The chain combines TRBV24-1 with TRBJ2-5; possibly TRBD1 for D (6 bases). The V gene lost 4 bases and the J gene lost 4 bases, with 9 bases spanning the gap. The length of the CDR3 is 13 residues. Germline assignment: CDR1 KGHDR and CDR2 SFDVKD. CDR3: CATSEQGGETQYF. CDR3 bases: TGTGCCACCAGTGAACAGGGCGGAGAGACCCAGTACTTC.

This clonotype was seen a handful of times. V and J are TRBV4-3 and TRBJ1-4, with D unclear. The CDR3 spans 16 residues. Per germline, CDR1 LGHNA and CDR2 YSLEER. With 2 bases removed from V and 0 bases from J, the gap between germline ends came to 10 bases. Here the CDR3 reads CASSQSTGTTNEKLFF. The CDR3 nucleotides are TGCGCCAGCAGCCAATCTACCGGGACAACTAATGAAAAACTGTTTTTT.

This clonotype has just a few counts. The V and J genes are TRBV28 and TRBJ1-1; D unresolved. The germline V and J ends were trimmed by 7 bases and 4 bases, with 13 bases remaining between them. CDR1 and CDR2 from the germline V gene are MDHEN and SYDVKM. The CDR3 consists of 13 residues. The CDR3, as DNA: TGTGCCAGCAAGGTTGTCGGGGTCACTGAAGCTTTCTTT. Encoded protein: CASKVVGVTEAFF.

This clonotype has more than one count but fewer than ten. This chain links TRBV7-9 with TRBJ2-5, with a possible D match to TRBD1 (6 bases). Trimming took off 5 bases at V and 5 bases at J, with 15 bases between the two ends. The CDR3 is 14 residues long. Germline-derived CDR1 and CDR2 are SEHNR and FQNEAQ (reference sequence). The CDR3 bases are TGTGCCAGCAGCCCGCGGACAGTCGGGGAGACCCAGTACTTC. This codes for CASSPRTVGETQYF.

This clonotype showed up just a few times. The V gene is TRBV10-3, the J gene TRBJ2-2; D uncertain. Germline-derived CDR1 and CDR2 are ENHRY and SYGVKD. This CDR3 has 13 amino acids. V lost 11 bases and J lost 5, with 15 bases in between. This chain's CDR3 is CASRALGTGELFF. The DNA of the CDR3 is TGTGCCTCCCGGGCCCTGGGGACCGGGGAGCTGTTTTTT.

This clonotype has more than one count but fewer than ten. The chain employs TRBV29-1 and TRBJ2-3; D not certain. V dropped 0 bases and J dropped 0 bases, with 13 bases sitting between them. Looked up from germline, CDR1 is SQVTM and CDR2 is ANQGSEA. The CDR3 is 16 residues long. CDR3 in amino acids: CSVEDLAGRSTDTQYF. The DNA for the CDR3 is TGCAGCGTTGAAGATCTGGCTGGACGTAGCACAGATACGCAGTATTTT.

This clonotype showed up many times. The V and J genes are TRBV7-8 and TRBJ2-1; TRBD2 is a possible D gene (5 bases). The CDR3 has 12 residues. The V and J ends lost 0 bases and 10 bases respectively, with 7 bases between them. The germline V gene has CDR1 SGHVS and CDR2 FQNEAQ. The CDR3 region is CASSLAGVEQFF. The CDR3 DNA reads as TGTGCCAGCAGCTTAGCGGGAGTCGAGCAGTTCTTC.

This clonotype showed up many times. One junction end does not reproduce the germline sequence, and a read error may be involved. Here the CDR3 DNA reads TGTGCTAGCAGCTTAGATGTCCCGGGGACCTACAATGAGCAGTTCTTC. Its translation: CASSLDVPGTYNEQFF. The genes are TRBV7-7 and TRBJ2-1; the D gene is possibly TRBD2 (5 bases). CDR1 SSHAT and CDR2 FNYEAQ come from the germline V gene (reference sequence). CDR3 length: 16 residues.

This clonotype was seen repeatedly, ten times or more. The CDR3 protein is CASSLQGPNTEAFF. Written as DNA, the CDR3 is TGTGCCAGCAGCTTACAGGGCCCGAACACTGAAGCTTTCTTT. The rearrangement joins TRBV7-9 to TRBJ1-1, with D possibly TRBD1 on 5 matching bases. The CDR3 is 14 residues long. Trimming stripped 2 bases from V and 1 base from J, with 8 bases between. CDR1 and CDR2 from the germline V gene are SEHNR and FQNEAQ (reference sequence).

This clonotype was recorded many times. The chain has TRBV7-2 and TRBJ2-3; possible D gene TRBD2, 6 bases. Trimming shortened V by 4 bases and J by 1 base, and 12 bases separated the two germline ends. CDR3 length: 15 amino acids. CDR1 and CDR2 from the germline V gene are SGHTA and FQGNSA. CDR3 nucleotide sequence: TGTGCCAGCAGCTCGGGAGCTCTTGGCACAGATACGCAGTATTTT. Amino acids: CASSSGALGTDTQYF.

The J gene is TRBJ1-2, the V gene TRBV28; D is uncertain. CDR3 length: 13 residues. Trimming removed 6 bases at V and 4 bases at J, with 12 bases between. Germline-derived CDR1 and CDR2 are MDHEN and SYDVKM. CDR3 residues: CASRNGQTYGYTF. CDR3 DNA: TGTGCCAGCAGAAACGGGCAGACCTATGGCTACACCTTC.

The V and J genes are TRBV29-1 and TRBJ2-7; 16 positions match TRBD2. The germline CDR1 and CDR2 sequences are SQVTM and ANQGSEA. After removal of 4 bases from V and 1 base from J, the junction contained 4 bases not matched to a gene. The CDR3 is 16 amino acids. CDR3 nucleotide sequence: TGCAGCGTTGTGGGACTAGCGGGAGGGGGATCCTACGAGCAGTACTTC. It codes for CSVVGLAGGGSYEQYF.

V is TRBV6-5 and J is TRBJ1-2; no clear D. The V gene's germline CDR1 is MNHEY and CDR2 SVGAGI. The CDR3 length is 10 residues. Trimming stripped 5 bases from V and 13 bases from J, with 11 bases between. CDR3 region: CASSGLTLTF. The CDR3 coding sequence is TGTGCCAGCAGTGGGCTGACGCTCACCTTC.

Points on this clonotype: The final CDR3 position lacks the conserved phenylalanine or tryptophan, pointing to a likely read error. The CDR3 sequence: CASSLEGVGNQPQHL. For the CDR3, the DNA is TGTGCCAGCAGCTTAGAAGGCGTGGGGAATCAGCCCCAGCATCTT. The chain uses TRBV7-2 and TRBJ1-5; D gene unclear. With 1 base removed from V and 4 bases from J, the gap between germline ends came to 11 bases. The germline CDR1 and CDR2 sequences are SGHTA and FQGNSA. The CDR3 is 15 residues long.

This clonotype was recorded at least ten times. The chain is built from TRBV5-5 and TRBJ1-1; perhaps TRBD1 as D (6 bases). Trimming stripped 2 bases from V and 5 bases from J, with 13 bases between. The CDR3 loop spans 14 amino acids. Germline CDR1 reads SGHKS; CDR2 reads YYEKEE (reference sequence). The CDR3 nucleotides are TGTGCCAGCAGCTTCCTTCCAGGGGAGACTGAAGCTTTCTTT. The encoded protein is CASSFLPGETEAFF.

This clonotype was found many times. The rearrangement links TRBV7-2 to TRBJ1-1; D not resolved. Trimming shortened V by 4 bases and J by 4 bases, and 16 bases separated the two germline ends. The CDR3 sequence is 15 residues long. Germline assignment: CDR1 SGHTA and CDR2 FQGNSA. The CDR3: CASSSTARGITEAFF. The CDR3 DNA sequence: TGTGCCAGCAGCTCCACGGCCCGGGGAATCACTGAAGCTTTCTTT.

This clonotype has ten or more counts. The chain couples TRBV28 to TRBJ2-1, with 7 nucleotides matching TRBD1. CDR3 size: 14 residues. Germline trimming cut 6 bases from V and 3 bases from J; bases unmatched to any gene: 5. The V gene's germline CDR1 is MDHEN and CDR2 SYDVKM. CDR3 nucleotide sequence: TGTGCCAGCAGACTCCGGGACAGCTACAATGAGCAGTTCTTC. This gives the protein CASRLRDSYNEQFF. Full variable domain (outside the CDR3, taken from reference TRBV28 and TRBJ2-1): DVKVTQSSRYLVKRTGEKVFLECVQDMDHENMFWYRQDPGLGLRLIYFSYDVKMKEKGDIPEGYSVSREKKERFSLILESASTNQTSMYLCASRLRDSYNEQFFGPGTRLTVL.